This T cell receptor (beta chain) was captured in a study of identifying expanded T cells in peripheral blood. The repertoire was sequenced with immunoSEQ multiplex PCR; TCRdb's copy has only in-frame clones and lacks some. The sample holds fewer than 65,000 clones, more than 75% seen once. V lost 5 bases and J lost 6, with 16 bases in between. The CDR3 extends over 14 amino acids. CDR1 is SGHVS and CDR2 is FQNEAQ in the germline V gene. Healthy donors had no documented immune events, such as infections, while sampled. The rearrangement joins TRBV7-8 to TRBJ1-1; D perhaps matches TRBD1 (5 bases). This clonotype originated in a person aged 18 to 75 in good health. Material for sequencing was blood. The CDR3 DNA reads as TGTGCCAGCAGCGTTCTAAGGCAGGGCGCTGAAGCTTTCTTT. It yields the protein CASSVLRQGAEAFF.